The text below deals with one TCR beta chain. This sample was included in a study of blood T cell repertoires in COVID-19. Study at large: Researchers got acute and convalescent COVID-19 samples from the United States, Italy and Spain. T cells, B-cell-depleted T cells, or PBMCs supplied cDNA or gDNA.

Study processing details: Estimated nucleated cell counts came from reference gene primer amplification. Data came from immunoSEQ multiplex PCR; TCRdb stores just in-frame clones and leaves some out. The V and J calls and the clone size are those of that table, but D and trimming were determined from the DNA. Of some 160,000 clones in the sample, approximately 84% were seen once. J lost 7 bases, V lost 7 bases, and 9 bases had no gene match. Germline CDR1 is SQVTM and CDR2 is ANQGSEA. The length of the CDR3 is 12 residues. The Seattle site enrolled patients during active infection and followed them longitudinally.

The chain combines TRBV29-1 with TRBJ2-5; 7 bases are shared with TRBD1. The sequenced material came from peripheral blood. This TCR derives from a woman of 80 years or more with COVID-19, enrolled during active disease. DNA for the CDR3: TGCAGCGGGGACAGTCGATTGGGGACCCAGTACTTC. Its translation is CSGDSRLGTQYF.